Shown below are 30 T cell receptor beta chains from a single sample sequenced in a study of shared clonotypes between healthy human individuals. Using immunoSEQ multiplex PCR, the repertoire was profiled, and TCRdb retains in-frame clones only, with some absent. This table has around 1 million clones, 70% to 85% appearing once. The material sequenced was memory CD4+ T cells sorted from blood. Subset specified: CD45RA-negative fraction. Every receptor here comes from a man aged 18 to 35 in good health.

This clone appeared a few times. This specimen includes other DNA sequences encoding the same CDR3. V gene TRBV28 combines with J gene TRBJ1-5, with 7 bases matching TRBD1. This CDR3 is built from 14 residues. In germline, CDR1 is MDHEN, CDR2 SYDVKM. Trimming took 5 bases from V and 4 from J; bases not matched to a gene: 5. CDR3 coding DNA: TGTGCCAGCAGTCGGGACAGCGGAAATCAGCCCCAGCATTTT. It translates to CASSRDSGNQPQHF.

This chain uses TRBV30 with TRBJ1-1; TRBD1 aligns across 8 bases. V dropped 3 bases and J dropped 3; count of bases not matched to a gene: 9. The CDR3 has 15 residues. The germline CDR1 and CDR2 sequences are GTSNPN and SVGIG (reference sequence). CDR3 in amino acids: CAWRWTGKSYTEAFF. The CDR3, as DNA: TGTGCCTGGAGGTGGACAGGGAAAAGTTACACTGAAGCTTTCTTT.

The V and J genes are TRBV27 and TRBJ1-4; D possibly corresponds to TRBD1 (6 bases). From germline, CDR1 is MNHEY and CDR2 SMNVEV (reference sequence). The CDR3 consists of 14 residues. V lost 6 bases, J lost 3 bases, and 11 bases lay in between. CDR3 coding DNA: TGTGCCAGCAGGCAACAGGGCCCTAATGAAAAACTGTTTTTT. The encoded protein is CASRQQGPNEKLFF.

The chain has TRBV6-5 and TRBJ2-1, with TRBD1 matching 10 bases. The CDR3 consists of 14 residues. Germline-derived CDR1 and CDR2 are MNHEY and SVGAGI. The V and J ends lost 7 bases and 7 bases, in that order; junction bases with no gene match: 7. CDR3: CASKRDRGQNEQFF. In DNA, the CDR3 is TGTGCCAGCAAAAGGGACAGGGGTCAAAATGAGCAGTTCTTC.

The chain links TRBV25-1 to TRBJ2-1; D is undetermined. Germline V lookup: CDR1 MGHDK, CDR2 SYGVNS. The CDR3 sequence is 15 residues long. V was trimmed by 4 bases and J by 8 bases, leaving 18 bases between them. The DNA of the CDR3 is TGTGCCAGCAGTGTATCAGCTGAGAAGTGGGATGAGCAGTTCTTC. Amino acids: CASSVSAEKWDEQFF.

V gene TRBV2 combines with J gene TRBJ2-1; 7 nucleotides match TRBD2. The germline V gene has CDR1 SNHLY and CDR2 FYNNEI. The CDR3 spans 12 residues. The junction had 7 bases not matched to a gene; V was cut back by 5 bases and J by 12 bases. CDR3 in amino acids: CASSRSGEGQFF. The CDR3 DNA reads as TGTGCCAGCAGTAGGAGCGGGGAAGGGCAGTTCTTC.

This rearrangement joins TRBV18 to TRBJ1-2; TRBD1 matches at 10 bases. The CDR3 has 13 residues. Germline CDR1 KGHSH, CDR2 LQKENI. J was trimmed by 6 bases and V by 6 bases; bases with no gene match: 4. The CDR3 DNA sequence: TGTGCCAGCTCCCGGGGACAGGGGAATGGCTACACCTTC. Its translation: CASSRGQGNGYTF.

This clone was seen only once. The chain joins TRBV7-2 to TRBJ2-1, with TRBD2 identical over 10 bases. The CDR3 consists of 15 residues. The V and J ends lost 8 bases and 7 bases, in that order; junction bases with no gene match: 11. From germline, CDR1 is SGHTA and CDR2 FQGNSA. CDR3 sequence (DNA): TGTGCCAGCTCGCCTTCTAGCGGGAGTCGTAATGAGCAGTTCTTC. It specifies CASSPSSGSRNEQFF.

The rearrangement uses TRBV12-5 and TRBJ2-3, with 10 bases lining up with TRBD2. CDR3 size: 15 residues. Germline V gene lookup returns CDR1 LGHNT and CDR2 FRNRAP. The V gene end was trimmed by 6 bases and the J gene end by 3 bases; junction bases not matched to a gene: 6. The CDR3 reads CASGSSGSGTDTQYF. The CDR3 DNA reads TGTGCTAGTGGATCTAGCGGGAGTGGGACAGATACGCAGTATTTT.

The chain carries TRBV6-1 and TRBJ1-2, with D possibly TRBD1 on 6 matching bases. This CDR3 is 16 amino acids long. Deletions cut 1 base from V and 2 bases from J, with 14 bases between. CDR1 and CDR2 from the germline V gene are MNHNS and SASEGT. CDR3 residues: CASSEDTTGSNYGYTF. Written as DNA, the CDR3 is TGTGCCAGCAGTGAAGATACGACAGGCTCGAACTATGGCTACACCTTC.

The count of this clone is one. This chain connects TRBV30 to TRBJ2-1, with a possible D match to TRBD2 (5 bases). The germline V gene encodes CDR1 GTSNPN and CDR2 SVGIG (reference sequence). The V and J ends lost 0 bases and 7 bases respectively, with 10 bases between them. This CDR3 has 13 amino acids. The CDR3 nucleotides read TGTGCCTGGAGTGTAGAGGGCAGAAATGAGCAGTTCTTC. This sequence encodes CAWSVEGRNEQFF. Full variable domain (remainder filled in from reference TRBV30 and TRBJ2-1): SQTIHQWPATLVQPVGSPLSLECTVEGTSNPNLYWYRQAAGRGLQLLFYSVGIGQISSEVPQNLSASRPQDRQFILSSKKLLLSDSGFYLCAWSVEGRNEQFFGPGTRLTVL.

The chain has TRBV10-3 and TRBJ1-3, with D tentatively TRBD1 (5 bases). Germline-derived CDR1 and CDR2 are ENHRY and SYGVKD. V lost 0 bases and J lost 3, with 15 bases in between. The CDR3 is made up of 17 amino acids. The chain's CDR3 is CAISESQRVQDGNTIYF. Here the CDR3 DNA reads TGTGCCATCAGTGAGTCGCAAAGGGTACAGGATGGAAACACCATATATTTT.

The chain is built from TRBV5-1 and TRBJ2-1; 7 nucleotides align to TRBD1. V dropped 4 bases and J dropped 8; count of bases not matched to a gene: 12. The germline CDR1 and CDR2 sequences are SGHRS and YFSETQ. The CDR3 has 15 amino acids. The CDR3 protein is CASSLSDRVADEQFF. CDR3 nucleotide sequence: TGCGCCAGCAGCCTGTCCGACAGGGTGGCCGATGAGCAGTTCTTC.

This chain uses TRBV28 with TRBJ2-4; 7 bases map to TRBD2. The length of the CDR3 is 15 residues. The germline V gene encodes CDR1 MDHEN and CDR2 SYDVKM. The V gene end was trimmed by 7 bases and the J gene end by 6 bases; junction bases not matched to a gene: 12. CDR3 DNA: TGTGCCAGCACAGCGGGGACCCGGTGGGGAAACATTCAGTACTTC. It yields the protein CASTAGTRWGNIQYF.

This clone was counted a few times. The CDR3 sequence: CASSYSVAGHYEQYF. CDR3 nucleotide sequence: TGTGCCAGCAGTTACTCGGTAGCGGGGCACTACGAGCAGTACTTC. This chain uses TRBV6-5 with TRBJ2-7; 8 bases map to TRBD2. This CDR3 contains 15 residues. CDR1 and CDR2 from the germline V gene are MNHEY and SVGAGI. Trimming cost V 0 bases and J 3 bases; bases outside gene matches: 4.

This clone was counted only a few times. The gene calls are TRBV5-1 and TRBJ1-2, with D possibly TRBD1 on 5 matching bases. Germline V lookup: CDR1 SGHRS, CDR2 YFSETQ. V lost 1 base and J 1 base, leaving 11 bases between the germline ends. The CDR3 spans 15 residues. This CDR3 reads CASSLLAQGNYGYTF. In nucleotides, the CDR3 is TGCGCCAGCAGCTTGTTGGCGCAGGGTAACTATGGCTACACCTTC.

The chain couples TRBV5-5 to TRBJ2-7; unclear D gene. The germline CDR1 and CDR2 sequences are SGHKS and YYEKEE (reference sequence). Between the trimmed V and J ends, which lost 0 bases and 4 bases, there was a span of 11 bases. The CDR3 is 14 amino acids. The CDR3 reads CASSLVGLPYEQYF. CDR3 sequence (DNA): TGTGCCAGCAGCTTGGTAGGGCTCCCGTACGAGCAGTACTTC.

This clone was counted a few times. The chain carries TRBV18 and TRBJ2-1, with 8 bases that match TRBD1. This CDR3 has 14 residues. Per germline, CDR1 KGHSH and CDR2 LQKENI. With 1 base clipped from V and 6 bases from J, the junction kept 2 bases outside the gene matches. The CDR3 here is CASSPLDRANEQFF. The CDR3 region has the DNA TGTGCCAGCTCACCACTGGACAGGGCCAATGAGCAGTTCTTC.

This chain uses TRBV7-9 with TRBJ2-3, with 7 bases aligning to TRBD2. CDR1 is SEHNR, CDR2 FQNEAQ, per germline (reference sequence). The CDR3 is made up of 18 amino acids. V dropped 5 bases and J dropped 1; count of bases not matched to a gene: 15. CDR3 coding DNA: TGTGCCAGCAGCGACAACCCCTGGCGGGAGCTGGGCACAGATACGCAGTATTTT. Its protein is CASSDNPWRELGTDTQYF.

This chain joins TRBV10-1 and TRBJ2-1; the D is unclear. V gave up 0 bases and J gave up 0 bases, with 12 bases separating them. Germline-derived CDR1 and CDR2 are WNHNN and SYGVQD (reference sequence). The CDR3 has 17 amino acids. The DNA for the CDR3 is TGCGCCAGCAGTGAGTCTGGTCGTCGCGGCTCCTACAATGAGCAGTTCTTC. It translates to CASSESGRRGSYNEQFF.

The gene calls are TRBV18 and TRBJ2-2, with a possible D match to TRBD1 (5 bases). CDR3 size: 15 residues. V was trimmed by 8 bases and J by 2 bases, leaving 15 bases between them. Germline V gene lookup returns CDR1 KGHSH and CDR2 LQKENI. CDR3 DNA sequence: TGTGCCAGCCAATCTGACAGTTACAACACCGGGGAGCTGTTTTTT. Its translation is CASQSDSYNTGELFF.

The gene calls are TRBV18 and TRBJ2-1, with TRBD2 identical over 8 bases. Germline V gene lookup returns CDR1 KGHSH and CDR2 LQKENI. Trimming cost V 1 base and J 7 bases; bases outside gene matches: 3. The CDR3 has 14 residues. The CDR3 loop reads CASSPLTSENEQFF. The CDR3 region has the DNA TGTGCCAGCTCACCACTGACTAGCGAGAATGAGCAGTTCTTC.

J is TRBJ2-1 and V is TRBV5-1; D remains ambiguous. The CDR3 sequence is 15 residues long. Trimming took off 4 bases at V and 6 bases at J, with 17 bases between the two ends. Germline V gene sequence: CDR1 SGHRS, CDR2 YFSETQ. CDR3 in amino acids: CASSPDGTRTNEQFF. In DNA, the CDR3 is TGCGCCAGCAGCCCCGACGGCACACGTACCAATGAGCAGTTCTTC. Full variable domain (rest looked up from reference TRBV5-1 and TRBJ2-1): KAGVTQTPRYLIKTRGQQVTLSCSPISGHRSVSWYQQTPGQGLQFLFEYFSETQRNKGNFPGRFSGRQFSNSRSEMNVSTLELGDSALYLCASSPDGTRTNEQFFGPGTRLTVL.

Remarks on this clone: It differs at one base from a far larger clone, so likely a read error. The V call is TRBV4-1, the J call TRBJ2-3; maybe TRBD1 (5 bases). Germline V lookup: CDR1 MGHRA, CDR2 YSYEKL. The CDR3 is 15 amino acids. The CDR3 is CASGQGFISTDTQYF. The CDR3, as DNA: TGCGCCAGCGGCCAGGGCTTCATCAGCACAGATACGCAGTATTTT.

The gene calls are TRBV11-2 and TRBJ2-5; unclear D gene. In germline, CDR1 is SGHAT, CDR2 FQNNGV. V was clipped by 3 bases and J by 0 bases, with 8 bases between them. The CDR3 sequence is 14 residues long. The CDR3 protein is CASSFIRNQETQYF. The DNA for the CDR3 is TGTGCCAGCAGCTTTATCCGTAACCAAGAGACCCAGTACTTC.

The CDR3 DNA is TGTGCCAGCAGCGAGAGCGGGAACGGTAACAATGAGCAGTTCTTC. Translated, it gives CASSESGNGNNEQFF. The chain recombines TRBV6-6 with TRBJ2-1; 7 bases map to TRBD2. This CDR3 contains 15 residues. The germline V gene has CDR1 MNHNY and CDR2 SVGAGI (reference sequence). With V trimmed by 6 bases and J by 5 bases, 10 bases remained unmatched.

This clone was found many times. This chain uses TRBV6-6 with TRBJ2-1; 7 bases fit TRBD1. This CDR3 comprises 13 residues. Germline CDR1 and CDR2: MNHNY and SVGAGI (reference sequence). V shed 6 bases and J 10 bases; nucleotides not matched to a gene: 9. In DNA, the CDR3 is TGTGCCAGCAGCCCCGGACAGGCTAGAGAGCAGTTCTTC. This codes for CASSPGQAREQFF.

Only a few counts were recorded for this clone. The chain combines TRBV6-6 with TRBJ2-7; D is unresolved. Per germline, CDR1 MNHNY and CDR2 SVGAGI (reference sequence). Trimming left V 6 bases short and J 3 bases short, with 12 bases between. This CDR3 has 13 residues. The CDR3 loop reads CASSVNQFYEQYF. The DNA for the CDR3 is TGTGCCAGCAGCGTCAACCAGTTCTACGAGCAGTACTTC.

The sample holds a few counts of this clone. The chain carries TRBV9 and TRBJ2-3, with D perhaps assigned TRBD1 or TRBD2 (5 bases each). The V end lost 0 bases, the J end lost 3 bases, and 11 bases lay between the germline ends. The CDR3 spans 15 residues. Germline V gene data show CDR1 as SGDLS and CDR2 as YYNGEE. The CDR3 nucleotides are TGTGCCAGCAGCGTAGGTGAGGGGCGGACAGATACGCAGTATTTT. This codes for CASSVGEGRTDTQYF.

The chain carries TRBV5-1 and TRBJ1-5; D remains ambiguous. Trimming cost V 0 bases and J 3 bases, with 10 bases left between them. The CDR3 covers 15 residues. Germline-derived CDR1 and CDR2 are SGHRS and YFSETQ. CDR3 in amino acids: CASSLDPANNQPQHF. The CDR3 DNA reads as TGCGCCAGCAGCTTGGACCCAGCTAACAATCAGCCCCAGCATTTT.